The next 9 T cell receptor beta chains were all read from a single sample in a study of CD8+ T cells in alopecia areata. Regarding treatment: oral pan-JAK inhibitor, 5-10 mg twice daily. RNA was extracted and reverse transcribed into cDNA as the sequencing template. Only in-frame clones appear in the TCRdb table, and some are missing; sequencing was by immunoSEQ multiplex PCR. The profile shows 200,000 to 250,000 clones, about 50% of them singletons. Sequencing was performed on CD4+ T cells sorted from blood, taken at week 4, from a patient treated with tofacitinib. The receptors come from a human donor with alopecia areata.

This clone showed up just once. The chain combines TRBV5-6 with TRBJ2-6; 7 nucleotides line up with TRBD1. With 4 bases clipped from V and 0 bases from J, the junction kept 13 bases outside the gene matches. The CDR3 contains 19 residues. In germline, CDR1 is SGHDT, CDR2 YYEEEE. The CDR3 spells CASSPLYRGDNSGANVLTF. For the CDR3, the DNA is TGTGCCAGCAGCCCGCTTTACAGGGGCGACAACTCTGGGGCCAACGTCCTGACTTTC.

This clone was seen only once. The chain has TRBV2 and TRBJ1-5, with D unclear. Looked up from germline, CDR1 is SNHLY and CDR2 is FYNNEI. CDR3 size: 13 residues. V shed 6 bases and J shed 0 bases, with 6 bases lying between them. The CDR3 sequence: CASRVYSNQPQHF. The CDR3 nucleotides are TGTGCCAGCAGGGTATATAGCAATCAGCCCCAGCATTTT.

The CDR3 loop reads CASSVEKVGLAEAFF. In DNA, the CDR3 is TGTGCCAGCAGTGTTGAGAAAGTGGGACTGGCTGAAGCTTTCTTT. The V and J genes are TRBV2 and TRBJ1-1; a possible D gene is TRBD1 (5 bases). Between the trimmed V and J ends, which lost 4 bases and 6 bases, there was a span of 18 bases. The CDR3 spans 15 residues. From germline, CDR1 is SNHLY and CDR2 FYNNEI.

The chain links TRBV29-1 to TRBJ1-2; a possible D gene is TRBD1 (6 bases). Germline V gene sequence: CDR1 SQVTM, CDR2 ANQGSEA. This CDR3 contains 11 residues. V was clipped by 2 bases and J by 6 bases, with 7 bases between them. The CDR3 spells CSVEQGNGYTF. In nucleotides, the CDR3 is TGCAGCGTTGAACAGGGGAATGGCTACACCTTC.

The rearrangement joins TRBV5-1 to TRBJ2-3; 8 bases map to TRBD1. The ends lost 4 bases at V and 2 bases at J; junction bases unmatched: 6. CDR1 and CDR2 (germline): SGHRS, YFSETQ. This CDR3 is 15 amino acids long. The CDR3 sequence is CASSRQGSSTDTQYF. The CDR3 nucleotides are TGCGCCAGCAGCCGACAGGGGTCCTCCACAGATACGCAGTATTTT.

The chain employs TRBV7-6 and TRBJ2-5; maybe TRBD2 (6 bases). Germline assignment: CDR1 SGHVS and CDR2 FNYEAQ. This CDR3 spans 15 amino acids. Trimming shortened V by 1 base and J by 2 bases, and 11 bases separated the two germline ends. The CDR3 DNA sequence: TGTGCCAGCAGCTTAGAGGGACTTTTACAAGAGACCCAGTACTTC. Amino acid sequence: CASSLEGLLQETQYF.

CDR3: CANGADEQFF. In nucleotides, the CDR3 is TGTGCCAACGGGGCGGATGAGCAGTTCTTC. The chain employs TRBV2 and TRBJ2-1; D tentatively fits TRBD1 or TRBD2 (5 bases each). Germline CDR1 is SNHLY and CDR2 is FYNNEI. The CDR3 covers 10 residues. Deletions cut 10 bases from V and 8 bases from J, with 9 bases between. The whole variable domain, filled in from reference TRBV2 and TRBJ2-1, reads EPEVTQTPSHQVTQMGQEVILRCVPISNHLYFYWYRQILGQKVEFLVSFYNNEISEKSEIFDDQFSVERPDGSNFTLKIRSTKLEDSAMYFCANGADEQFFGPGTRLTVL.

This rearrangement joins TRBV7-9 to TRBJ1-5, with 8 bases matching TRBD1. Per the germline V gene, CDR1 is SEHNR and CDR2 is FQNEAQ (reference sequence). V was clipped by 5 bases and J by 7 bases; unmatched bases: 7. This CDR3 is 14 amino acids long. The CDR3, as DNA: TGTGCCAGCAGCCCAGGACAGGGAGGCCAGCCCCAGCATTTT. Its protein is CASSPGQGGQPQHF.

This clone has just a few counts. The chain links TRBV30 to TRBJ2-3; TRBD1 agrees at 9 bases. CDR3 length: 16 amino acids. V trimming: 2 bases; J trimming: 2 bases; junction bases outside the gene matches: 8. The V gene's germline CDR1 is GTSNPN and CDR2 SVGIG (reference sequence). The CDR3 nucleotides read TGTGCCTGGAGTTATGGAGACAGGGGGAACACAGATACGCAGTATTTT. Its protein is CAWSYGDRGNTDTQYF.